The rows below give T cell receptor beta chains drawn from one sample of a study of cytomegalovirus exposure and HLA in healthy donors. Method: immunoSEQ multiplex PCR; TCRdb's copy keeps in-frame clones and lacks some. Among about 120,000 clones listed, around 87% were seen once. Sequencing used PBMCs. Every receptor here comes from a woman younger than 30 in good health and CMV-seropositive. The CDR3 runs from the conserved cysteine through the conserved F or W. The D gene is left open where the match is weak. The size entry is marked missing in some rows and otherwise reads once, few, many or a size class.

d_call	cdr3_length	v_call	j_call	clone_size	cdr3_nt	cdr3_aa
NA	10	TRBV11-2	TRBJ2-1	NA	TGTGCCAGCAGCTCCGGTGAGCAGTTCTTC	CASSSGEQFF
TRBD1	14	TRBV9	TRBJ2-7	NA	TGTGCCAGCAGCGCGGGACAGCCAAGCTACGAGCAGTACTTC	CASSAGQPSYEQYF
NA	14	TRBV5-6	TRBJ2-7	NA	TGTGCCAGCAGCTTGGGGCAGGGGTCCTACGAGCAGTACTTC	CASSLGQGSYEQYF
TRBD1	15	TRBV6-5	TRBJ1-1	NA	TGTGCCAGCAGTTACCGTAGGGGGCGTCGGACTGAAGCTTTCTTT	CASSYRRGRRTEAFF
TRBD2	14	TRBV4-1	TRBJ2-3	once	TGCGCCAGCAGCCTGAGCGGGGGATCAGATACGCAGTATTTT	CASSLSGGSDTQYF
NA	12	TRBV6-6	TRBJ1-1	NA	TGTGCCCTCTCGCAGGGTAGGGTTGGAGCTTTCTTT	CALSQGRVGAFF
TRBD2	20	TRBV4-1	TRBJ2-3	NA	TGCGCCAGCAGCCAAGACTGGGGACTAGCGGGGCCCAGGGGTACAGATACGCAGTATTTT	CASSQDWGLAGPRGTDTQYF
TRBD1	14	TRBV5-1	TRBJ2-5	NA	TGCGCCAGCAGCGCCCTCGGACAGGGGGAGACCCAGTACTTC	CASSALGQGETQYF
TRBD1	15	TRBV5-1	TRBJ2-2	NA	TGCGCCAGCAGCGAACAGGGGGTCGACACCGGGGAGCTGTTTTTT	CASSEQGVDTGELFF
TRBD1	15	TRBV4-1	TRBJ1-3	NA	TGCGCCAGCAGCCGGACAGGGGGCTCTGGAAACACCATATATTTT	CASSRTGGSGNTIYF
TRBD1	14	TRBV18	TRBJ2-7	NA	TGTGCCAGCTCACCGGGACAGGGAACCTACGAGCAGTACTTC	CASSPGQGTYEQYF
NA	14	TRBV28	TRBJ2-5	NA	TGTGCCAGCAGTTTATTCGGGGGACAAGAGACCCAGTACTTC	CASSLFGGQETQYF
TRBD2	16	TRBV7-9	TRBJ2-3	NA	TGTGCCAGCAGCTCTCCTAGCGGGAGGGCCCCAGATACGCAGTATTTT	CASSSPSGRAPDTQYF
NA	14	TRBV7-9	TRBJ1-5	NA	TGTGCCAGCAGCCTGCGGGGAGATGGTCAGCCCCAGCATTTT	CASSLRGDGQPQHF
TRBD2	15	TRBV25-1	TRBJ2-3	NA	TGTGCCACCAAGACTAGCGGGAGAGTCCCAGATACGCAGTATTTT	CATKTSGRVPDTQYF
NA	15	TRBV7-9	TRBJ1-1	NA	TGTGCCAGCAGCACGGGAGGAATCAGGGGTACTGAAGCTTTCTTT	CASSTGGIRGTEAFF
TRBD1	15	TRBV10-3	TRBJ1-1	NA	TGTGCCATCAGCACAGGACAGGCGATGAACACTGAAGCTTTCTTT	CAISTGQAMNTEAFF
NA	16	TRBV4-2	TRBJ1-1	NA	TGTGCCAGCAGCCAACGGGGTGGGGTCCCGAACACTGAAGCTTTCTTT	CASSQRGGVPNTEAFF
NA	13	TRBV7-9	TRBJ1-1	NA	TGTGCCAGCAGCTCCAGGCGGAACACTGAAGCTTTCTTT	CASSSRRNTEAFF
TRBD2	15	TRBV27	TRBJ2-2	NA	TGTGCCAGCAGTTTAGTACTAGCGGCGGTCGGGGAGCTGTTTTTT	CASSLVLAAVGELFF
NA	13	TRBV6-6	TRBJ2-3	NA	TGTGCCAGCAGTTACCCAAGCACAGATACGCAGTATTTT	CASSYPSTDTQYF
NA	14	TRBV5-6	TRBJ1-1	NA	TGTGCCAGCAGTTTCCGGGAGGTGAACACTGAAGCTTTCTTT	CASSFREVNTEAFF
NA	12	TRBV18	TRBJ2-2	few	TGTGCCACCCAACCGGAGTCCGGGGAGCTGTTTTTT	CATQPESGELFF
NA	16	TRBV4-2	TRBJ1-3	NA	TGTGCCAGCAGCCAAGAATTCACAATCTCTGGAAACACCATATATTTT	CASSQEFTISGNTIYF
TRBD1	17	TRBV11-3	TRBJ1-1	NA	TGTGCCAGCAGCTTAGGGGGGACAGGGGGACGGAACACTGAAGCTTTCTTT	CASSLGGTGGRNTEAFF
NA	15	TRBV30	TRBJ1-6	NA	TGTGCCTGGAGTTTACTGAGCTCCTATAATTCACCCCTCCACTTT	CAWSLLSSYNSPLHF
NA	14	TRBV29-1	TRBJ2-3	NA	TGCAGCGTTGATGTACAGGGAATGGGAGATACGCAGTATTTT	CSVDVQGMGDTQYF
TRBD2	15	TRBV6-5	TRBJ2-7	NA	TGTGCCAGCAGTATCTCGACTAGCGGATTCTACGAGCAGTACTTC	CASSISTSGFYEQYF
TRBD2	15	TRBV7-8	TRBJ2-1	NA	TGTGCCAGCAGCTTGAGAGCGGGGGGGTACAATGAGCAGTTCTTC	CASSLRAGGYNEQFF
NA	14	TRBV2	TRBJ2-7	NA	TGTGCCAGCAGTGAACAAGGACAGTCCTACGAGCAGTACTTC	CASSEQGQSYEQYF
NA	11	TRBV6-5	TRBJ2-1	NA	TGTGCCAGCACCTACTACAATGAGCAGTTCTTC	CASTYYNEQFF
TRBD1	16	TRBV7-9	TRBJ1-5	NA	TGTGCCAGCAGCTTACAGGCTCAGGGGGCGAACCAGCCCCAGCATTTT	CASSLQAQGANQPQHF
TRBD2	16	TRBV9	TRBJ2-6	NA	TGTGCCAGCAGCACACGTACTAGCGCTGGGGCCAACGTCCTGACTTTC	CASSTRTSAGANVLTF
NA	15	TRBV7-6	TRBJ2-3	few	TGTGCCAGCAGCCCTCCTGCGAAGCCGCCTTATACGCAGTATTTT	CASSPPAKPPYTQYF
TRBD2	13	TRBV5-1	TRBJ2-1	NA	TGCGCCAGCAGCTGGACTAGCGGGGGCCCTCGGTTCTTC	CASSWTSGGPRFF
NA	16	TRBV5-6	TRBJ1-2	NA	TGTGCCAGCAGCTTGAGGGGAAGTTCCGGAAGGATTGGCTACACCTTC	CASSLRGSSGRIGYTF
NA	16	TRBV9	TRBJ2-3	NA	TGTGCCAGCAGCGTCGAGACCCTTGAGGTCACAGATACGCAGTATTTT	CASSVETLEVTDTQYF
TRBD2	18	TRBV11-3	TRBJ2-3	NA	TGTGCCAGCAGCTTATGGCGGGAGGGCCAGATTAGCACAGATACGCAGTATTTT	CASSLWREGQISTDTQYF